This T cell receptor (beta chain) was profiled in a study of T-cell reconstitution after alpha-beta-depleted transplantation in children. A library of TCRbeta sequences, prepared with unique molecular identifiers, was generated. In TCRdb, the PCR reads were re-called with MiXCR into one record per CDR3 protein. The sample records hundreds of thousands of distinct CDR3 sequences, less than 15% being singletons. Germline CDR1 reads DFQATT; CDR2 reads SNEGSKA (reference sequence). V gave up 1 base and J gave up 3 bases, with 10 bases separating them. The CDR3 has 13 amino acids. This clonotype has a handful of counts.

This TCR was recovered from a girl aged 2-10 years with congenital amegakaryocytic thrombocytopenia, due to receive a stem cell transplant. The material was PBMCs, obtained before TCRalphabeta/CD19-depleted stem cell transplant. V gene TRBV20-1 combines with J gene TRBJ2-7; D is undetermined. The DNA of the CDR3 is TGCAGTGCTAGAGTGCGGAATCACTACGAGCAGTACTTC. It translates to CSARVRNHYEQYF.